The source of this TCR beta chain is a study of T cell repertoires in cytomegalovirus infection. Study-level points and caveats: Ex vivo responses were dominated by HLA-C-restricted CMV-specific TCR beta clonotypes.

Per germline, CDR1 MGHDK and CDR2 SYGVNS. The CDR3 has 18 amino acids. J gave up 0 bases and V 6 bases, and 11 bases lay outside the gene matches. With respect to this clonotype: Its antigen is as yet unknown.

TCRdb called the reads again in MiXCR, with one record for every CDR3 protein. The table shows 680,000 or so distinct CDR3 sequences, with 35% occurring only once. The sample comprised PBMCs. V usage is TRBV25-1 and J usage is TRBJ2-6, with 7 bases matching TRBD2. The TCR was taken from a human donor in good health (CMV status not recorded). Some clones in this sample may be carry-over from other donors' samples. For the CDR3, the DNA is TGTGCCAGCAGACCCCACGGCGGGAGTAACTCTGGGGCCAACGTCCTGACTTTC. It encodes CASRPHGGSNSGANVLTF.